Shown below are 32 T cell receptor beta chains from a single sample sequenced in a study of control samples from healthy donors and cancer patients. Profiled with immunoSEQ multiplex PCR; TCRdb holds only in-frame clones, not every one. The data hold about 160,000 clones, with approximately 94% observed a single time. The sample consisted of PBMCs. These receptors originate from a man in his fifties or sixties with colorectal cancer.

The rearrangement uses TRBV5-4 and TRBJ2-7, with 9 bases aligning to TRBD1. V was clipped by 4 bases and J by 0 bases; unmatched bases: 8. The CDR3 covers 16 residues. Germline CDR1 is SGHNT and CDR2 is YYREEE (reference sequence). CDR3 nucleotide sequence: TGTGCCAGCAGCAACTGGCCGGGACAGGGCTCCTACGAGCAGTACTTC. It specifies CASSNWPGQGSYEQYF.

The rearrangement joins TRBV30 to TRBJ1-5; 7 bases are a match to TRBD1. The V and J ends lost 5 bases and 0 bases, in that order; junction bases with no gene match: 4. Germline CDR1 GTSNPN, CDR2 SVGIG (reference sequence). The CDR3 extends over 14 amino acids. The CDR3 protein is CAWAGTDSNQPQHF. The CDR3 DNA reads as TGTGCCTGGGCCGGGACAGATAGCAATCAGCCCCAGCATTTT.

This rearrangement joins TRBV12-3 or TRBV12-4 to TRBJ1-4; 9 nucleotides match TRBD1. This CDR3 region has 13 residues. Losses at the gene ends were 5 bases for V and 10 bases for J; bases not matched to a gene: 5. The CDR3 sequence is CASSRDREGKLFF. CDR3 in DNA: TGTGCCAGCAGTCGGGACAGGGAGGGAAAACTGTTTTTT.

The chain is built from TRBV2 and TRBJ2-2; TRBD2 might be the D (5 bases). The CDR3 has 15 residues. Trimming removed 5 bases from V and 8 bases from J, with 18 bases in between. The V gene's germline CDR1 is SNHLY and CDR2 FYNNEI. This chain's CDR3 is CASSPSGVLAGELFF. DNA for the CDR3: TGTGCCAGCAGTCCTTCAGGTGTTCTAGCTGGGGAGCTGTTTTTT.

The chain has TRBV10-2 and TRBJ2-7; the D gene is possibly TRBD1 (5 bases). The CDR3 runs to 14 residues. V was shortened by 7 bases and J by 5 bases, with 18 bases between the two germline ends. Germline V CDR1 and CDR2: WSHSY, SAAADI. CDR3 residues: CASKSRPGINEQYF. The CDR3 DNA reads TGCGCCAGCAAATCTAGGCCAGGGATCAACGAGCAGTACTTC.

The chain links TRBV27 to TRBJ2-3; 9 bases agree with TRBD2. CDR3 length equals 18 residues. Per germline, CDR1 MNHEY and CDR2 SMNVEV (reference sequence). J lost 0 bases, V lost 8 bases, and 15 bases had no gene match. The CDR3 nucleotides are TGTGCCAGCTCCTACTCTAGCGGGGAAACGACTAGCACAGATACGCAGTATTTT. This translates into CASSYSSGETTSTDTQYF.

This sequence joins TRBV30 and TRBJ1-1, with TRBD1 identical over 9 bases. J lost 2 bases, V lost 8 bases, and 3 bases had no gene match. CDR1 and CDR2 from the germline V gene are GTSNPN and SVGIG (reference sequence). This CDR3 is built from 12 residues. The CDR3 DNA follows: TGTGCCACGGGACAGGGAAACACTGAAGCTTTCTTT. Its protein is CATGQGNTEAFF.

This rearrangement joins TRBV19 to TRBJ1-4; D may be TRBD1 (6 bases). The germline CDR1 and CDR2 sequences are LNHDA and SQIVND (reference sequence). V shed 5 bases and J shed 8 bases, with 24 bases lying between them. This CDR3 spans 17 amino acids. CDR3 region: CASSPRGAGKDDEKLFF. Written as DNA, the CDR3 is TGTGCCAGTAGTCCAAGGGGGGCAGGGAAAGATGACGAAAAACTGTTTTTT.

This rearrangement joins TRBV5-1 to TRBJ1-6; unclear D gene. The V and J ends lost 4 bases and 7 bases respectively, with 15 bases between them. The CDR3 loop spans 15 amino acids. In germline, CDR1 is SGHRS, CDR2 YFSETQ. In DNA form, the CDR3 reads TGCGCCAGCAGCCCGGACGGCCCAGTCAATTCACCCCTCCACTTT. It translates to CASSPDGPVNSPLHF.

This clone appeared once. At one boundary the junction diverges from the germline segment, which might be a read error. The chain has TRBV30 and TRBJ2-7; D may be TRBD1 or TRBD2 (7 bases each). CDR3 size: 13 residues. Germline V CDR1 and CDR2: GTSNPN, SVGIG (reference sequence). CDR3 amino acids: CAFTMSRAGGVLF. CDR3 in DNA: TGTGCCTTTACGATGTCACGGGCAGGGGGGGTTCTATTC.

For the CDR3, the DNA is TGTGCCTGGAGTACAGGGAATCAGCCCCAGCATTTT. It specifies CAWSTGNQPQHF. The rearrangement uses TRBV30 and TRBJ1-5; TRBD1 is a possible D gene (6 bases). Germline assignment: CDR1 GTSNPN and CDR2 SVGIG (reference sequence). The CDR3 runs to 12 residues. Between the trimmed V and J ends, which lost 2 bases and 4 bases, there was a span of 6 bases.

This chain joins TRBV19 and TRBJ2-5, with D possibly called TRBD1 or TRBD2 (5 bases each). V dropped 6 bases and J dropped 4 bases, with 15 bases sitting between them. There are 14 residues in the CDR3. Germline values: CDR1 LNHDA, CDR2 SQIVND (reference sequence). The CDR3 DNA reads TGTGCCAGTAGACCTACGGGGACCGGAGAGACCCAGTACTTC. Protein product: CASRPTGTGETQYF.

This clone was counted once. The J gene is TRBJ1-5, the V gene TRBV3-1 (or the pseudogene TRBV3-2), with D maybe TRBD1 (5 bases). Germline-derived CDR1 and CDR2 are LGHDT and YNNKEL (reference sequence). Trimming removed 1 base at V and 4 bases at J, with 11 bases between. CDR3 size: 15 residues. The CDR3 sequence: CASSQGLGGNQPQHF. CDR3 coding DNA: TGTGCCAGCAGCCAAGGACTGGGGGGGAATCAGCCCCAGCATTTT.

The gene calls are TRBV28 and TRBJ2-5, with D tentatively TRBD2 (7 bases). This CDR3 is 19 amino acids long. V shed 3 bases and J shed 0 bases, with 23 bases lying between them. The germline V gene has CDR1 MDHEN and CDR2 SYDVKM. The CDR3 spells CASSFDFSAGAEHQETQYF. The CDR3 bases are TGTGCCAGCAGTTTTGATTTTTCTGCGGGGGCGGAACACCAAGAGACCCAGTACTTC.

This chain connects TRBV5-6 to TRBJ2-5; 9 bases line up with TRBD1. This CDR3 region has 14 residues. The germline V gene encodes CDR1 SGHDT and CDR2 YYEEEE. V was pared by 2 bases and J by 3 bases, with 2 bases of the junction left unmatched. The CDR3 DNA reads as TGTGCCAGCAGCTTAGGGACAGGGAAAGAGACCCAGTACTTC. It is translated as CASSLGTGKETQYF. Using reference TRBV5-6 and TRBJ2-5 for the parts outside the CDR3, the full variable domain is DAGVTQSPTHLIKTRGQQVTLRCSPKSGHDTVSWYQQALGQGPQFIFQYYEEEERQRGNFPDRFSGHQFPNYSSELNVNALLLGDSALYLCASSLGTGKETQYFGPGTRLLVL.

J is TRBJ1-4 and V is TRBV30, with D perhaps matching TRBD1 (6 bases). CDR3 length equals 13 residues. The V gene's germline CDR1 is GTSNPN and CDR2 SVGIG (reference sequence). With 5 bases removed from V and 8 bases from J, the gap between germline ends came to 15 bases. CDR3 amino acids: CAWASGVKEKLFF. CDR3 sequence (DNA): TGTGCCTGGGCTTCAGGGGTCAAAGAAAAACTGTTTTTT.

The V call is TRBV3-1 (or the pseudogene TRBV3-2), the J call TRBJ1-4; 7 nucleotides agree with TRBD1. From germline, CDR1 is LGHDT and CDR2 YNNKEL (reference sequence). Trimming cost V 2 bases and J 6 bases; bases outside gene matches: 12. This CDR3 spans 17 amino acids. The CDR3 DNA reads TGTGCCAGCAGCCAAAAACGACAGGGTGGCAGGGATGAAAAACTGTTTTTT. This translates into CASSQKRQGGRDEKLFF.

V usage is TRBV6-5 and J usage is TRBJ1-6, with 8 bases that match TRBD1. Germline trimming cut 7 bases from V and 6 bases from J; bases unmatched to any gene: 8. Germline-derived CDR1 and CDR2 are MNHEY and SVGAGI. The CDR3 is 15 amino acids. CDR3 region: CASNLRTGPNSPLHF. In nucleotides, the CDR3 is TGTGCCAGCAACCTTAGGACAGGGCCTAATTCACCCCTCCACTTT.

V gene TRBV7-2 combines with J gene TRBJ2-5; D unresolved. The germline V gene has CDR1 SGHTA and CDR2 FQGNSA. V gave up 0 bases and J gave up 1 base, with 12 bases separating them. The CDR3 extends over 16 amino acids. This CDR3 reads CASSLAPTRPQETQYF. In DNA form, the CDR3 reads TGTGCCAGCAGCTTAGCCCCGACCAGGCCCCAAGAGACCCAGTACTTC. The full variable domain, rest sourced from reference TRBV7-2 and TRBJ2-5, is GAGVSQSPSNKVTEKGKDVELRCDPISGHTALYWYRQSLGQGLEFLIYFQGNSAPDKSGLPSDRFSAERTGGSVSTLTIQRTQQEDSAVYLCASSLAPTRPQETQYFGPGTRLLVL.

This chain connects TRBV24-1 to TRBJ2-7; 8 bases align to TRBD1. The germline V gene has CDR1 KGHDR and CDR2 SFDVKD. The CDR3 is made up of 15 amino acids. After removal of 6 bases from V and 6 bases from J, the junction contained 12 bases not matched to a gene. Written as DNA, the CDR3 is TGTGCCACCAGTCCCAATACAGGGGGTCCACGCGAGCAGTACTTC. This gives the protein CATSPNTGGPREQYF.

This clone was seen just once. V usage is TRBV11-3 and J usage is TRBJ2-3; 11 nucleotides line up with TRBD2. The junction had 3 bases not matched to a gene; V was cut back by 5 bases and J by 2 bases. CDR3 size: 15 residues. Germline lookup yields CDR1 SGHNT and CDR2 YENEEA. CDR3 bases: TGTGCCAGCAGCCCGGGACTAGCGGACACAGATACGCAGTATTTT. This sequence encodes CASSPGLADTDTQYF.

The V call is TRBV15, the J call TRBJ1-1, with TRBD1 identical over 10 bases. Germline V gene lookup returns CDR1 LNHNV and CDR2 YYDKDF (reference sequence). Germline trimming cut 3 bases from V and 6 bases from J; bases unmatched to any gene: 10. The CDR3 is 16 residues long. In nucleotides, the CDR3 is TGTGCCACCAGCAGGCCCACGGGACAGGGGAGCGCTGAAGCTTTCTTT. This codes for CATSRPTGQGSAEAFF.

This sequence joins TRBV19 and TRBJ2-6; possibly TRBD2 for D (5 bases). Germline loops: CDR1 LNHDA, CDR2 SQIVND (reference sequence). V gave up 1 base and J gave up 4 bases, with 11 bases separating them. The length of the CDR3 is 16 residues. Here the CDR3 DNA reads TGTGCCAGTAGTATAGTGACGGGGTCCGGGGCCAACGTCCTGACTTTC. Translated: CASSIVTGSGANVLTF.

CDR3 sequence: CASNPTDTQYF. In nucleotides, the CDR3 is TGTGCCAGCAATCCAACAGATACGCAGTATTTT. The chain couples TRBV9 to TRBJ2-3; D is unclear. Between the trimmed V and J ends, which lost 6 bases and 3 bases, there was a span of 5 bases. The CDR3 has 11 residues. In germline, CDR1 is SGDLS, CDR2 YYNGEE.

The genes are TRBV25-1 and TRBJ2-6; TRBD2 agrees at 8 bases. Germline loops: CDR1 MGHDK, CDR2 SYGVNS. Trimming at V came to 5 bases and at J to 2 bases, leaving 5 bases not matched to a gene. The CDR3 spans 16 residues. The CDR3 coding sequence is TGTGCCAGCAGTCCGGGAGGGGTCCCTGGGGCCAACGTCCTGACTTTC. Translated, it gives CASSPGGVPGANVLTF.

A remark on this clone: This sample also contains other DNA sequences that code for the same CDR3. The rearrangement uses TRBV30 and TRBJ1-1; D gene ambiguous. V shed 5 bases and J shed 5 bases, with 6 bases lying between them. The CDR3 contains 10 residues. Germline V CDR1 and CDR2: GTSNPN, SVGIG (reference sequence). The CDR3 nucleotides read TGTGCCTGGTCGGGGACTGAAGCTTTCTTT. Its protein is CAWSGTEAFF.

The J gene is TRBJ1-3, the V gene TRBV7-2; D not certain. Germline CDR1 reads SGHTA; CDR2 reads FQGNSA. The V gene lost 2 bases and the J gene lost 0 bases, with 11 bases spanning the gap. The CDR3 has 16 amino acids. Here the CDR3 DNA reads TGTGCCAGCAGCTTATGGGAGGGAAGCTCTGGAAACACCATATATTTT. Translated: CASSLWEGSSGNTIYF.

The gene calls are TRBV2 and TRBJ2-3; D possibly matches TRBD1 or TRBD2 (5 bases each). CDR3 size: 15 residues. V lost 8 bases to trimming and J lost 1 base, with 16 bases between them. Germline V lookup: CDR1 SNHLY, CDR2 FYNNEI. For the CDR3, the DNA is TGTGCCAGCTACAACGGGGACGTAGGCACAGATACGCAGTATTTT. The encoded protein is CASYNGDVGTDTQYF.

The genes are TRBV29-1 and TRBJ1-4, with a weak D call TRBD1 (6 bases). CDR1 and CDR2 from the germline V gene are SQVTM and ANQGSEA. V lost 5 bases to trimming and J lost 4 bases, with 8 bases between them. This CDR3 region has 12 residues. The CDR3 protein is CSVRDINEKLFF. CDR3 bases: TGCAGCGTTAGGGACATTAATGAAAAACTGTTTTTT.

The CDR3 region is CASSQAGLWNQPQHF. The CDR3 coding sequence is TGCGCCAGCAGCCAAGCCGGGTTGTGGAATCAGCCCCAGCATTTT. V is TRBV4-1 and J is TRBJ1-5; no firm D call. V shed 1 base and J shed 4 bases, with 11 bases lying between them. In germline, CDR1 is MGHRA, CDR2 YSYEKL. The CDR3 totals 15 residues.

The J gene is TRBJ2-7, the V gene TRBV28; D is unresolved. V lost 3 bases to trimming and J lost 2 bases, with 8 bases between them. In germline, CDR1 is MDHEN, CDR2 SYDVKM. The CDR3 covers 13 residues. The CDR3 DNA follows: TGTGCCAGCAGTTTTGGTCCCCCCTACGAGCAGTACTTC. Encoded protein: CASSFGPPYEQYF. The entire variable domain, with the rest obtained from reference TRBV28 and TRBJ2-7, is as follows: DVKVTQSSRYLVKRTGEKVFLECVQDMDHENMFWYRQDPGLGLRLIYFSYDVKMKEKGDIPEGYSVSREKKERFSLILESASTNQTSMYLCASSFGPPYEQYFGPGTRLTVT.

The chain joins TRBV3-1 (or the pseudogene TRBV3-2) to TRBJ1-2, with 7 bases lining up with TRBD1. The CDR3 is 14 amino acids. Germline V gene sequence: CDR1 LGHDT, CDR2 YNNKEL (reference sequence). With 0 bases clipped from V and 6 bases from J, the junction kept 4 bases outside the gene matches. CDR3 DNA sequence: TGTGCCAGCAGCCAAGAAGACAGGGACAATGGCTACACCTTC. Translated: CASSQEDRDNGYTF.